This T cell receptor (beta chain) is from a study of T-cell memory formation after mild COVID-19. For the study at large: The TCR clusters were mostly specific to one donor. Findings and caveats of the study: The main location of contracting CD4+ clones was CM and EM, and that of contracting CD8+ clones was EMRA.

TCRdb re-analysed the 5' RACE reads in MiXCR, keeping a single row per CDR3 protein. The data show under 450,000 distinct CDR3 sequences, more than 20% seen once. The CDR3 has 14 residues. V trimming: 2 bases; J trimming: 9 bases; junction bases outside the gene matches: 7. This clonotype has at least ten counts. Its antigen is not known. This sequence originates from an adult woman who had mild COVID-19 (a few samples of this study predate the infection). Cell type and time point are not known. The chain recombines TRBV12-3 or TRBV12-4 with TRBJ2-1; 7 bases fit TRBD2. Sequencing used PBMCs or a T cell subset sorted from them (not recorded which). The CDR3 sequence: CASSLMGGYGEQFF. The DNA of the CDR3 is TGTGCCAGCAGTTTAATGGGAGGGTACGGTGAGCAGTTCTTC.